A selection of T cell receptor beta chains follows, all from one sample in a study of shared clonotypes between healthy human individuals. Sequencing used immunoSEQ multiplex PCR; TCRdb keeps in-frame clones, though not all of them. This table holds over 2 million clones, roughly 94% found once. Sequencing was performed on naive CD4+ T cells sorted from blood. The source of these receptors is a man aged 18-30 years in good health. Both conserved end residues are part of each CDR3. A D gene is named only where the DNA matches it firmly. Only some rows state a clone size, as once, few, many or a class for expanded clones.

J,V,size,D,length,CDR3,DNA
TRBJ2-7,TRBV13,.,TRBD2,16,CASSLGVAGGIYEQYF,TGTGCCAGCAGCTTAGGTGTAGCGGGAGGAATTTACGAGCAGTACTTC
TRBJ2-3,TRBV10-1,.,.,12,CASSDRYDTQYF,TGCGCCAGCAGTGATAGATATGATACGCAGTATTTT
TRBJ1-3,TRBV5-6,once,.,16,CASSFAGARGGGTIYF,TGTGCCAGCAGCTTCGCAGGAGCGCGAGGAGGTGGCACCATATATTTT
TRBJ2-2,TRBV18,.,TRBD1,15,CASSPDRDNTGELFF,TGTGCCAGCTCACCGGACAGGGACAACACCGGGGAGCTGTTTTTT
TRBJ2-5,TRBV5-1,.,TRBD1,15,CASSLVQGAQETQYF,TGCGCCAGCAGCTTGGTCCAGGGGGCCCAAGAGACCCAGTACTTC
TRBJ2-5,TRBV28,.,TRBD2,16,CASRVSGSTGVETQYF,TGTGCCAGCAGGGTTAGCGGGTCGACGGGGGTTGAGACCCAGTACTTC
TRBJ2-4,TRBV7-9,.,TRBD2,15,CASSREGLAKNIQYF,TGTGCCAGCAGCCGGGAGGGACTAGCCAAAAACATTCAGTACTTC
TRBJ1-1,TRBV4-1,.,TRBD1,16,CASSQHQGQGGTEAFF,TGCGCCAGCAGCCAACACCAGGGACAGGGAGGGACTGAAGCTTTCTTT
TRBJ2-2,TRBV2,.,TRBD2,19,CARSTGSSGSPRNTGELFF,TGTGCCAGGTCGACAGGGTCTAGCGGGAGCCCAAGGAACACCGGGGAGCTGTTTTTT
TRBJ1-6,TRBV18,.,.,17,CASSPVGRSSYNSPLHF,TGTGCCAGCTCACCCGTCGGGAGGAGCTCCTATAATTCACCCCTCCACTTT
TRBJ2-7,TRBV5-4,.,.,14,CASSLGGPTGEQYF,TGTGCCAGCAGCTTGGGTGGACCTACGGGGGAGCAGTACTTC
TRBJ1-2,TRBV5-6,.,TRBD1,13,CASSRDRPYGYTF,TGTGCCAGCAGCCGGGACAGGCCCTATGGCTACACCTTC
TRBJ1-1,TRBV6-1,.,.,15,CASSDPGGLNTEAFF,TGTGCCAGCAGTGACCCGGGGGGGCTGAACACTGAAGCTTTCTTT
TRBJ2-7,TRBV5-1,.,.,14,CASSLAGGSYEQYF,TGCGCCAGCAGCTTGGCGGGTGGATCCTACGAGCAGTACTTC
TRBJ2-7,TRBV5-6,.,.,14,CASSSPGANYEQYF,TGTGCCAGCAGCTCCCCAGGGGCGAACTACGAGCAGTACTTC
TRBJ2-7,TRBV6-1,.,.,14,CASSELYLLGEQYF,TGTGCCAGCAGTGAACTTTATTTGCTTGGCGAGCAGTACTTC
TRBJ2-2,TRBV19,.,.,12,CASTMRTGELFF,TGTGCCAGCACTATGCGAACCGGGGAGCTGTTTTTT
TRBJ1-1,TRBV10-3,.,TRBD1,15,CAISPPGTGYTEAFF,TGTGCCATCAGTCCTCCCGGGACAGGGTACACTGAAGCTTTCTTT
TRBJ2-3,TRBV5-1,.,.,13,CASSLPKSDTQYF,TGCGCCAGCAGCTTACCCAAATCAGATACGCAGTATTTT
TRBJ2-7,TRBV7-9,.,.,14,CASSAIDSIYEQYF,TGTGCCAGCAGCGCGATTGACTCGATCTACGAGCAGTACTTC
TRBJ2-3,TRBV7-2,.,TRBD2,18,CASSTNPPGRGSTDTQYF,TGTGCCAGCAGCACAAACCCCCCGGGGCGGGGGTCCACAGATACGCAGTATTTT
TRBJ2-3,TRBV7-4,.,.,15,CASSTTRGGADTQYF,TGTGCCAGCAGCACGACGAGGGGGGGCGCAGATACGCAGTATTTT
TRBJ2-3,TRBV7-9,.,TRBD2,17,CASSLDLGGGAPDTQYF,TGTGCCAGCAGCTTAGATCTGGGCGGGGGGGCCCCAGATACGCAGTATTTT
TRBJ2-2,TRBV6-6,.,TRBD2,16,CASSYLAGPNTGELFF,TGTGCCAGCAGTTATCTAGCGGGTCCGAACACCGGGGAGCTGTTTTTT
TRBJ2-7,TRBV11-2,.,.,13,CASGWGPSYEQYF,TGTGCCAGCGGGTGGGGGCCCTCCTACGAGCAGTACTTC
TRBJ2-1,TRBV28,.,.,15,CASSFSFGRDNEQFF,TGTGCCAGCAGTTTCAGCTTCGGCAGGGACAATGAGCAGTTCTTC
TRBJ2-2,TRBV5-6,.,TRBD1,13,CASSHRGIGELFF,TGTGCCAGCAGCCACAGGGGGATCGGGGAGCTGTTTTTT
TRBJ1-1,TRBV9,.,.,14,CASSAGWRNTEAFF,TGTGCCAGCAGCGCAGGGTGGAGGAACACTGAAGCTTTCTTT
TRBJ2-7,TRBV27,.,.,16,CASSPRRAVRTYEQYF,TGTGCCAGCAGCCCGAGAAGGGCAGTCAGGACCTACGAGCAGTACTTC
TRBJ1-5,TRBV5-1,.,TRBD1,15,CASSATGVSNQPQHF,TGCGCCAGCAGCGCCACAGGGGTCTCCAATCAGCCCCAGCATTTT
TRBJ1-1,TRBV30,.,TRBD1,12,CARDRVETEAFF,TGTGCCCGGGACAGGGTGGAAACTGAAGCTTTCTTT
TRBJ1-5,TRBV6-1,.,TRBD1,15,CASSAGTGLGQPQHF,TGTGCCAGCAGTGCCGGGACAGGTTTAGGTCAGCCCCAGCATTTT
TRBJ1-1,TRBV2,.,.,13,CASSDRGRLGAFF,TGTGCCAGCAGTGATCGGGGGAGGCTCGGGGCTTTCTTT
TRBJ1-2,TRBV28,once,TRBD1,15,CASSAGDRHVYGYTF,TGTGCCAGCAGTGCGGGGGACAGGCACGTCTATGGCTACACCTTC
TRBJ2-2,TRBV5-1,.,TRBD1,18,CASSLNAGGKVGTGELFF,TGCGCCAGCAGCTTGAACGCAGGGGGCAAGGTGGGCACCGGGGAGCTGTTTTTT
TRBJ1-6,TRBV10-3,.,TRBD1,15,CAIRAAGTENSPLHF,TGTGCCATCAGGGCCGCCGGGACAGAGAATTCACCCCTCCACTTT
TRBJ2-2,TRBV28,.,.,15,CASGTVGANTGELFF,TGTGCCAGCGGCACAGTGGGCGCGAACACCGGGGAGCTGTTTTTT
TRBJ2-7,TRBV7-2,.,TRBD1,14,CASSNRGYSYEQYF,TGTGCCAGCAGCAACAGGGGCTACTCCTACGAGCAGTACTTC
TRBJ1-6,TRBV9,.,TRBD1,17,CASSVEARQGRDSPLHF,TGTGCCAGCAGCGTAGAGGCGCGACAGGGGCGCGATTCACCCCTCCACTTT
TRBJ2-3,TRBV27,.,TRBD2,15,CASRAAGVGTDTQYF,TGTGCCAGCAGGGCAGCGGGGGTGGGCACAGATACGCAGTATTTT
TRBJ1-2,TRBV29-1,.,.,13,CSVEGRTRAGYTF,TGCAGCGTTGAAGGGCGGACCCGTGCGGGCTACACCTTC
TRBJ1-1,TRBV28,.,.,14,CASSLVQMNTEAFF,TGTGCCAGCAGTTTAGTACAGATGAACACTGAAGCTTTCTTT
TRBJ1-1,TRBV19,.,.,15,CASRAQEMVNTEAFF,TGTGCCAGTAGAGCTCAGGAGATGGTGAACACTGAAGCTTTCTTT
TRBJ2-7,TRBV7-2,once,TRBD2,16,CASSLAGLASPYEQYF,TGTGCCAGCAGCTTAGCGGGACTAGCGTCTCCCTACGAGCAGTACTTC
TRBJ2-1,TRBV28,once,TRBD1,15,CAIRRTGVLDNEQFF,TGTGCCATCAGAAGGACAGGCGTTCTCGACAATGAGCAGTTCTTC
TRBJ2-5,TRBV2,.,.,14,CASSELDLQETQYF,TGTGCCAGCAGCGAACTAGATTTACAAGAGACCCAGTACTTC
TRBJ1-2,TRBV6-5,.,.,14,CASSYSRRGYGYTF,TGTGCCAGCAGTTACTCGAGGCGGGGGTATGGCTACACCTTC